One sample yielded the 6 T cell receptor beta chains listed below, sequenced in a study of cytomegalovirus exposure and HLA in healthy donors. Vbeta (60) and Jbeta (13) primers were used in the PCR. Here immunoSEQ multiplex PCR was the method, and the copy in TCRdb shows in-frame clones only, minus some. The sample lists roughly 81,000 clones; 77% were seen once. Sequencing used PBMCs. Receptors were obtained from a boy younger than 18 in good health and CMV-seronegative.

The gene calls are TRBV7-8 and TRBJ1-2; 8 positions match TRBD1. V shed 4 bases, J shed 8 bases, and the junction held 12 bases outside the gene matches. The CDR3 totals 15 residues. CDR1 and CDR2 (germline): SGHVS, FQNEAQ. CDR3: CASSSTDRGGRGYTF. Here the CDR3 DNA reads TGTGCCAGCAGCTCAACAGACAGGGGAGGAAGGGGCTACACCTTC.

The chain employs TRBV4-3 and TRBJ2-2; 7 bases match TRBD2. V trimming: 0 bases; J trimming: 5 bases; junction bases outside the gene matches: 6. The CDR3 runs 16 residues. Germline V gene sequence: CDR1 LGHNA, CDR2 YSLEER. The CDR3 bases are TGCGCCAGCAGCCAAGACCTAGCGGAACCGACCGGGGAGCTGTTTTTT. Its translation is CASSQDLAEPTGELFF.

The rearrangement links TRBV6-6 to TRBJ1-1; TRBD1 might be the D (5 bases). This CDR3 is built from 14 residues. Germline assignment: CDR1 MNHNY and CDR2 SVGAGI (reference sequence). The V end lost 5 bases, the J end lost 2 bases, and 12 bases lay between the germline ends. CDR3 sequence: CASSDRWGNTEAFF. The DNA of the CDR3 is TGTGCCAGCAGTGACAGATGGGGTAACACTGAAGCTTTCTTT.

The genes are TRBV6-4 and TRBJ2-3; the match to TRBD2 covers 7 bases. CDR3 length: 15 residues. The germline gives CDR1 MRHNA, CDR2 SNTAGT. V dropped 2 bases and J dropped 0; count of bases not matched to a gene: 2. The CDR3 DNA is TGTGCCAGCAGTGACGGGAGGGCTAGCACAGATACGCAGTATTTT. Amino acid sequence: CASSDGRASTDTQYF.

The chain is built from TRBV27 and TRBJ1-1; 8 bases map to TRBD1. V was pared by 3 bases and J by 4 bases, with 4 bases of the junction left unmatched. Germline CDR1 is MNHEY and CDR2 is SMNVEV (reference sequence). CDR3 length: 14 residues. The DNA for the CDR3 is TGTGCCAGCAGTTTGTCAGGGGGCGGCACTGAAGCTTTCTTT. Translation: CASSLSGGGTEAFF.

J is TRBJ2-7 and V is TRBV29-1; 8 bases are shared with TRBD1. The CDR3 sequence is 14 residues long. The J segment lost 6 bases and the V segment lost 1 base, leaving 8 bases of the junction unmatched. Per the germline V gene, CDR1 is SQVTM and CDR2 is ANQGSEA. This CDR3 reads CSVEGTGLGREQYF. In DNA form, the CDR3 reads TGCAGCGTTGAAGGGACAGGGTTAGGTCGCGAGCAGTACTTC.